This T cell receptor (beta chain) was recorded in a study of cytomegalovirus exposure and HLA in healthy donors. In germline, CDR1 is MNHNY, CDR2 SVGAGI (reference sequence). The CDR3 spans 10 residues. Trimming shortened V by 5 bases and J by 8 bases, and 6 bases separated the two germline ends. Assay: immunoSEQ multiplex PCR; the TCRdb copy retains only in-frame clones and omits some. The sample yields some 250,000 clones, 90% seen once. To note about this clone: The antigen is unknown.

Overall study findings and caveats: Reports credit the classifier with highly specific, highly sensitive diagnosis of cytomegalovirus status. Generally TCR sequences proved uncommon, though certain public TCRs appeared in numerous donors.

The rearrangement links TRBV6-6 to TRBJ1-1; no firm D call. This sequence originates from a woman between 18 and 29 years old in good health and CMV-seronegative. Sequencing was performed on PBMCs. The CDR3 DNA is TGTGCCAGCAGTGCTAACGAAGCTTTCTTT. Encoded protein: CASSANEAFF.